A selection of T cell receptor beta chains follows, all from one sample in a study of PD-L1 blockade in urothelial cancer. Clones were read by immunoSEQ multiplex PCR, and TCRdb kept only the in-frame ones, dropping some. The sample has over 45,000 clones, 86% seen once. Sequences were derived from PBMCs, sampled around atezolizumab (anti-PD-L1) treatment. The source of these receptors is a man aged 55 to 70 with urothelial cancer. The CDR3 runs from the conserved cysteine through the conserved F or W. Clone sizes are given selectively: once, few, many, or a class where the clone is expanded.

CDR3 protein	clone size	V gene	J gene
CAWKGTKTYEQYF	.	TRBV30	TRBJ2-7
CSAGDRGFGTEAFF	.	TRBV29-1	TRBJ1-1
CASSFPRQGNYGYTF	.	TRBV5-4	TRBJ1-2
CASSQGQGLNTEAFF	.	TRBV4-1	TRBJ1-1
CASSIEPSYEQYF	.	TRBV21-1	TRBJ2-7
CASSLNRVLNTEAFF	.	TRBV5-6	TRBJ1-1
CASRRTGGLGTEAFF	.	TRBV11-1	TRBJ1-1
CAAGTASYEQYF	.	TRBV10-3	TRBJ2-7
CASSLAGNSGNTIYF	.	TRBV11-2	TRBJ1-3
CASRVSFGANYGYTF	few	TRBV7-2	TRBJ1-2
CASSEEGRYGYTF	.	TRBV6-1	TRBJ1-2
CASSWGSEVTDTQYF	.	TRBV5-1	TRBJ2-3
CASSEPRREIYGYTF	.	TRBV2	TRBJ1-2
CASSPLTGTDTGELFF	.	TRBV18	TRBJ2-2
CASSGLGNSPLHF	.	TRBV19	TRBJ1-6
CASSPGTSGTPPQYF	.	TRBV7-6	TRBJ2-7
CASSEIGGMASNYGYTF	.	TRBV2	TRBJ1-2
CASRSGQLGGYTF	.	TRBV5-6	TRBJ1-2
CASSQGLGNTDTQYF	.	TRBV7-9	TRBJ2-3
CASSQGHSGNTIYF	.	TRBV21-1	TRBJ1-3
CASSIYYRASNQPQHF	.	TRBV19	TRBJ1-5
CASSQDGGVLYNEQFF	.	TRBV4-2	TRBJ2-1
CASSLLDGSETQYF	.	TRBV5-5	TRBJ2-5
CAWSLSGHGNQPQHF	once	TRBV30	TRBJ1-5
CASTYTTGSSGNTIYF	.	TRBV6-6	TRBJ1-3
CASSPETGFGEAFF	.	TRBV19	TRBJ1-1
CASSQRAGTDTQYF	.	TRBV6-5	TRBJ2-3
CASSFETGGEQFF	.	TRBV7-9	TRBJ2-1
CASNTGTSGGWELFF	few	TRBV19	TRBJ2-2
CASSLGDRGNQETQYF	.	TRBV5-1	TRBJ2-5
CAWSTGISYEQYF	.	TRBV30	TRBJ2-7
CASSQVQGPGNTIYF	few	TRBV14	TRBJ1-3
CASSLDRGRTTEAFF	.	TRBV7-2	TRBJ1-1
CASSQGRDRGRNEQFF	.	TRBV4-1	TRBJ2-1
CASSQGTGVLTGELFF	.	TRBV4-2	TRBJ2-2
CASSFFAGGSSYNEQFF	.	TRBV5-1	TRBJ2-1
CASSPTRNTGELFF	few	TRBV6-1	TRBJ2-2